The following is a TCR beta chain sequence with its context. The target antigen is unknown. This record belongs to a study of cytomegalovirus exposure and HLA in healthy donors. Data came from immunoSEQ multiplex PCR; TCRdb stores just in-frame clones and leaves some out. The sample lists about 97,000 clones, roughly 95% seen once, with roughly 0.82% in the top ten. General study points: Most TCR sequences were seen very rarely across donors, but some public TCRs occurred in many. Researchers catalogued approximately 170 TCR beta chains as cytomegalovirus-associated. In vitro assays verified that three CMV-associated chains recognized CMV antigens specifically. According to a subsequent analysis, TCR clusters identified in the first cohort showed a tendency to co-occur across the 100 to 150 validation repertoires.

The origin of this receptor is a woman between 18 and 29 years old in good health and CMV-seronegative. The sequencing input was PBMCs.

This CDR3 reads CASSDGQGASNTEAFF. CDR3 in DNA: TGTGCCAGCAGTGATGGACAGGGGGCCTCGAACACTGAAGCTTTCTTT. The rearrangement uses TRBV2 and TRBJ1-1; 11 bases fit TRBD1. Germline CDR1 SNHLY, CDR2 FYNNEI. This CDR3 region has 16 residues. The junction had 4 bases not matched to a gene; V was cut back by 3 bases and J by 1 base.